This T cell receptor beta chain was sequenced in a study of blood T cell repertoires in COVID-19. There are a few counts of this clone. Germline V gene lookup returns CDR1 SGHVS and CDR2 FNYEAQ. The CDR3 covers 15 residues. Between the trimmed V and J ends, which lost 5 bases and 7 bases, there was a span of 17 bases. In the authors' workflow: Counts of nucleated cells, estimated from reference gene primer amplification, were obtained. Some clones are missing from TCRdb's copy, which holds only in-frame ones; the method was immunoSEQ multiplex PCR. V, J and clone size reflect that table, while D and trimming were determined from the DNA. There are roughly 55,000 clones in the sample; just under 80% occur only once, and more than 13% lies in the top ten.

This TCR was sampled from a human donor with active or convalescent COVID-19. The donor label of this sample is uncertain. The source material was peripheral blood. The chain has TRBV7-6 and TRBJ2-2, with D maybe TRBD1 (5 bases). The CDR3 nucleotides read TGTGCCAGCAGCCCCCGAGGCAGGGAAGGCGGGGAGCTGTTTTTT. Its translation is CASSPRGREGGELFF.